This T cell receptor (beta chain) stems from a study of graft-versus-host responses after intestinal transplantation (dated by TCRdb to the early 2020s). In terms of the full investigation: The transplants that recipients got were multivisceral, liver-intestinal, or isolated intestinal. All recipients received anti-thymocyte globulin induction followed by maintenance tacrolimus and steroids for 3 to 4 years. After intestinal transplantation, graft-versus-host and host-versus-graft alloreactive T cell clones in the graft, circulation and bone marrow were tracked using bulk TCR-beta CDR3 sequencing. To identify alloreactive clones, pre-transplant mixed lymphocyte reaction products were sequenced and then compared with unstimulated pre-transplant donor and recipient T cells. The cohort enrolled about two dozen intestinal transplant recipients, one of whom was a retransplant, and a few patients without pretransplant specimens were excluded. A peak of at least 4% donor T cells among recipient peripheral blood mononuclear cells was the definition used for donor T cell macrochimerism. Instead of going to the commercial service, samples from a few later patients were sequenced in-house on an Illumina MiSeq and processed with MiXCR.

The library was produced with the immunoSEQ multiplex PCR assay. In most patients, genomic DNA was isolated using the Qiagen DNeasy Blood and Tissue Kit and sent frozen to Adaptive Biotechnologies for TCR sequencing. For most patients, genomic DNA was subjected to high-throughput TCR-beta CDR3 sequencing by Adaptive Biotechnologies. Concerning the study's data processing: Adaptive's ImmunoSEQ software was the source of the TCR sequencing data for about 17 patients, while three other patients were processed with MiXCR and VDJtools. CD4 versus CD8 sorting errors were corrected by removing sequences found in both subsets at a frequency ratio below 5:1. CDR3 nucleotide sequences shared by donor and recipient were removed because the origin of these sequences could not be assigned. Alloreactive clones required at least 2-fold expansion over unstimulated cells and minimum CFSE-low frequency of 0.002% (template counts) or 0.001% (read counts). Clones detected in sequenced pre-transplant spleen, lymph node, or MLR CFSE-low populations of the donor or recipient were defined as mappable. The cumulative frequency of alloreactive clones was calculated as a percentage of all sequences, weighted by copy number. The clones in this table, taken by TCRdb from immuneACCESS, are in-frame only. Not every clone is retained; where verified, under half of the shortfall comes from an unresolved V gene, and the cause of the rest is unknown. V, J and clone size reflect that table, while D and trimming were determined from the DNA. In all, the sample holds roughly 14,000 clones, and 29% of those were seen once. The ten biggest clones cover 3% to 4.5% of the sample.

This clone is categorized as medium-sized (0.01 to 0.1%). One base away there is no much larger clone; base qualities are not given. Clipping removes 5 bases from V and 7 bases from J, with 12 as the unmatched junction base count. Via the germline V gene, CDR1 is MDHEN and CDR2 SYDVKM. Taken from cysteine to phenylalanine, the CDR3 has 16 residues. Only CDR3 DNA is held: 48 bases, read in frame from base 1. According to the study, the label for this sample's time point signals: cells obtained before transplantation from donor or recipient. In the mixed lymphocyte reactions, some 200,000 CFSE-labeled pre-transplant responders were plated with some 200,000 irradiated violet-dye-labeled stimulators and cultured for about six days. After the mixed lymphocyte reaction, proliferating CD3+CD4+CFSE-low and CD3+CD8+CFSE-low responder cells were FACS-sorted on a BD Influx sorter. The paper's findings and limits, for the study overall: Conclusions were limited by the relatively low number and heterogeneity of intestinal transplant patients. In patients with donor T cell macrochimerism, the allografts had high GvH to HvG T cell clonal ratios. Early after transplant, peak levels of circulating GvH clones were found to be associated with declines in HvG clones. GvH clones were found in recipient bone marrow, and some of the GvH clones appeared earlier in ileal mucosa or blood, which is consistent with an intestinal mucosal origin.

This chain joins TRBV28 to TRBJ2-1; TRBD1 aligns with 9 central bases. This TCR came from a human patient who received an intestinal transplant. This specimen was alloreactive CD4+ T cells from a mixed lymphocyte reaction culture, taken before intestinal transplant. The cell subset or site label, as the study defines it: CFSE-low proliferating T cells sorted from approximately six-day pre-transplant mixed lymphocyte reaction (GvH or HvG direction). The CDR3 corresponds to CASSTTGTGMRNEQFF. The nucleotide sequence reads as follows: TGTGCCAGCAGTACTACCGGGACAGGGATGAGAAATGAGCAGTTCTTC.